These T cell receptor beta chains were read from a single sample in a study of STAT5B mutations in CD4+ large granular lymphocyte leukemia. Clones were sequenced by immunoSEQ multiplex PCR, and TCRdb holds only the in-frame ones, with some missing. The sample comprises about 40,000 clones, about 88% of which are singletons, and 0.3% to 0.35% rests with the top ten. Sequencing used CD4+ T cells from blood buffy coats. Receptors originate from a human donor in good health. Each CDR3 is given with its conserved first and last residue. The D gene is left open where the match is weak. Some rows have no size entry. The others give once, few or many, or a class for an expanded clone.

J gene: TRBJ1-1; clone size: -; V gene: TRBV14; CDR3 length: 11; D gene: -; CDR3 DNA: TGTGCCAGCAGTCTGAACACTGAAGCTTTCTTT; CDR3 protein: CASSLNTEAFF
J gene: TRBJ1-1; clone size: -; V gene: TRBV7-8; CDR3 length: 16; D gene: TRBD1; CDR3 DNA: TGTGCCAGCAGCTTCACCCCGGGACAGGGTAGTACTGAAGCTTTCTTT; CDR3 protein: CASSFTPGQGSTEAFF
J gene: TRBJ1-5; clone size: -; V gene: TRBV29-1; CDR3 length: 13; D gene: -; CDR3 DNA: TGCAGCGTTGAAGATCCCAGGGGTCAGCCCCAGCATTTT; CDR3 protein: CSVEDPRGQPQHF
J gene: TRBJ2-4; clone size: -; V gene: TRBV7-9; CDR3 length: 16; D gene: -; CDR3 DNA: TGTGCCAGCAGTTTAGGGGCAGGGCTGGCCAAAAACATTCAGTACTTC; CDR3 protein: CASSLGAGLAKNIQYF
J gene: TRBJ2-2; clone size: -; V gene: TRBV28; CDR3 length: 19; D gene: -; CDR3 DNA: TGTGCCAGCAGTTTAGTGCCCCGTGGCGGGGGCGGGAACACCGGGGAGCTGTTTTTT; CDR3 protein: CASSLVPRGGGGNTGELFF
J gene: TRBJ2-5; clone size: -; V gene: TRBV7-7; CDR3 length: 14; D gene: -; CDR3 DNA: TGTGCCAGCAGCTCCCAGGGCAACCAAGAGACCCAGTACTTC; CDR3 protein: CASSSQGNQETQYF
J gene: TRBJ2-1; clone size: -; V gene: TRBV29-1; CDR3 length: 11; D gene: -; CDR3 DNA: TGCAGCGTTGACAGGGGGGCTGAGCAGTTCTTC; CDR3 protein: CSVDRGAEQFF
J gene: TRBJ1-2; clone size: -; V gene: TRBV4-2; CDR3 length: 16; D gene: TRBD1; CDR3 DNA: TGTGCCAGCAGCCAAGATAGGGGGCGGACTAACTATGGCTACACCTTC; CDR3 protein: CASSQDRGRTNYGYTF
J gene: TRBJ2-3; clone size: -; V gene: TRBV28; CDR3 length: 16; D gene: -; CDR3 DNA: TGTGCCAGCAGCCCCCGGGGTTTAGTTAGCACAGATACGCAGTATTTT; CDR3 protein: CASSPRGLVSTDTQYF
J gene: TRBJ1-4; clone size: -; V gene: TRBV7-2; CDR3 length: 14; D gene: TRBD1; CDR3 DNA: TGTGCCAGCAGCTTGCAGGGGGCAACTGAAAAACTGTTTTTT; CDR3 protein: CASSLQGATEKLFF
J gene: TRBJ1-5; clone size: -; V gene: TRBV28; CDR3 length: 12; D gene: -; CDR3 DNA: TGTGCCAGCAGGATCTCAGGGCAGCCCCAGCATTTT; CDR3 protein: CASRISGQPQHF
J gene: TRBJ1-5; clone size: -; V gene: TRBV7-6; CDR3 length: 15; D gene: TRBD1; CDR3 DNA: TGTGCCAGCAGCTTGGGGACAGGGGGAAATCAGCCCCAGCATTTT; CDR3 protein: CASSLGTGGNQPQHF
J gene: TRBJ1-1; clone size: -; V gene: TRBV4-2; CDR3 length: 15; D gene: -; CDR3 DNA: TGTGCCAGCAGCCAAGAAATAGGGAGGAACACTGAAGCTTTCTTT; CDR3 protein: CASSQEIGRNTEAFF
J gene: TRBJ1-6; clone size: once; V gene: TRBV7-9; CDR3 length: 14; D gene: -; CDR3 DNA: TGTGCCAGCAGGGGGGGTGGCTATAATTCACCCCTCCACTTT; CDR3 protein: CASRGGGYNSPLHF
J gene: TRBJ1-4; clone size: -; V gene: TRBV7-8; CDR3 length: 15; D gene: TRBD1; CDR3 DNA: TGTGCCAGCAGCGCGACCGGGACAGAGGGTGAAAAACTGTTTTTT; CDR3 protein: CASSATGTEGEKLFF
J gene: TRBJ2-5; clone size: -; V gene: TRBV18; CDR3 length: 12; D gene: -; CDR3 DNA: TGTGCCAGCTCACCACGTGACGAGACCCAGTACTTC; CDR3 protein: CASSPRDETQYF
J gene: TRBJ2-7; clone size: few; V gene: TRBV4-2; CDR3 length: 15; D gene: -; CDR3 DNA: TGTGCCAGCAGCCAAGCAGCAGGGGGGGACTACGAGCAGTACTTC; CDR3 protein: CASSQAAGGDYEQYF
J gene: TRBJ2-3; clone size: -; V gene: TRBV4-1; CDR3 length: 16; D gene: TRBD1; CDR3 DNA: TGCGCCAGCAGCCAAGATTCGGGACAGGGTATAGATACGCAGTATTTT; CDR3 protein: CASSQDSGQGIDTQYF
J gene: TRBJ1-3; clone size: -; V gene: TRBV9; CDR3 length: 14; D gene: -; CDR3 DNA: TGTGCCAGTGCCCCTCAGAGCTCTGGAAACACCATATATTTT; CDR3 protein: CASAPQSSGNTIYF
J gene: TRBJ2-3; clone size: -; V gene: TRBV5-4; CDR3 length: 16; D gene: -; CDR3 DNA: TGTGCCAGCAGCCCTGCCTCTTCTCAAGAGGCGGATACGCAGTATTTT; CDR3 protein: CASSPASSQEADTQYF
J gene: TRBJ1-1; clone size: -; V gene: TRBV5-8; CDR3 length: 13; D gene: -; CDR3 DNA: TGTGCCAGCAGCTCATTTCACTACACTGAAGCTTTCTTT; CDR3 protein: CASSSFHYTEAFF
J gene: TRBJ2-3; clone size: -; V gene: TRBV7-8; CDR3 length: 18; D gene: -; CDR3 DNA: TGTGCCAGCAGCTTTCAATTCGAAGGGACCGGGGGCACAGATACGCAGTATTTT; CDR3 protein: CASSFQFEGTGGTDTQYF
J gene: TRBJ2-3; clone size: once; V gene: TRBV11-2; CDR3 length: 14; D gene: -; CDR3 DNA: TGTGCCAGCAGCTTGAGCCCCCACACAGATACGCAGTATTTT; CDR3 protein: CASSLSPHTDTQYF
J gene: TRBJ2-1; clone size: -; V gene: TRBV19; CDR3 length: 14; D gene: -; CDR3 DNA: TGTGCCAGTAGTTCTTTTAGCTCCTACAATGAGCAGTTCTTC; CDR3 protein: CASSSFSSYNEQFF
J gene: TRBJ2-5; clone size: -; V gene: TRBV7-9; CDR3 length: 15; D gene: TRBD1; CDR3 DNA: TGTGCCAGCAGTTCTGGACAGGGGGTACGAGAGACCCAGTACTTC; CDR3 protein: CASSSGQGVRETQYF
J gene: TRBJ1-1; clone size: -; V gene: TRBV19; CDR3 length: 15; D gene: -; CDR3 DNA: TGTGCCAGTAGTCGTTTGAATCGAGGGAACACTGAAGCTTTCTTT; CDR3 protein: CASSRLNRGNTEAFF
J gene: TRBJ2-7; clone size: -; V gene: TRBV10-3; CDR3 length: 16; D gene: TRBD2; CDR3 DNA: TGTGCCATCAGTGAGTCGACGGCTAGCGGGGCCTACGAGCAGTACTTC; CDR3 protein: CAISESTASGAYEQYF
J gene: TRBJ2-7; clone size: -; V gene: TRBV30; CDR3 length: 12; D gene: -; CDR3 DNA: TGTGCCTGGAGTGTTCAAGTTTACGAGCAGTACTTC; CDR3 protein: CAWSVQVYEQYF
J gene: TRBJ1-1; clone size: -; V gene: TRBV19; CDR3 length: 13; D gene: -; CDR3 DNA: TGTGCCAGTAGTACTCCGGTTCGGGCTGAAGCTTTCTTT; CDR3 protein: CASSTPVRAEAFF
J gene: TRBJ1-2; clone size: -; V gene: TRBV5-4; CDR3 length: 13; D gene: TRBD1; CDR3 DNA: TGTGCCAGCAGCTTAGAGACAGGGTTTGGCTACACCTTC; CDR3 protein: CASSLETGFGYTF
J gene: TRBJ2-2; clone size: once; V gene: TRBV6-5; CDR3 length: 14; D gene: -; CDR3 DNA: TGTGCCAGCAGTTTGACAGCGAACACCGGGGAGCTGTTTTTT; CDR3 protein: CASSLTANTGELFF
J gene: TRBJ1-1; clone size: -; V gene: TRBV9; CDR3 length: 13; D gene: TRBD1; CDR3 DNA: TGTGCCAGCAGCACGCAGGGGGACACTGAAGCTTTCTTT; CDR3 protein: CASSTQGDTEAFF
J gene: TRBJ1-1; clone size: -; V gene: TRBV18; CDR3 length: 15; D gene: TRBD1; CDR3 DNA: TGTGCCAGCTCACCGGGACAGGGGGCGCGAACTGAAGCTTTCTTT; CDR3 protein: CASSPGQGARTEAFF
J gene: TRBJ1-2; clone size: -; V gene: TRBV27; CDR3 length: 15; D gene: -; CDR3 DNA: TGTGCCAGCAGTTTATTCGCGTCGGCTAACTATGGCTACACCTTC; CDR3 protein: CASSLFASANYGYTF
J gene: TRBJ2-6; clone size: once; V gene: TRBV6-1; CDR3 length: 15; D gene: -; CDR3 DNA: TGTGCCAGCAGTGGGTCCTACTCTGGGGCCAACGTCCTGACTTTC; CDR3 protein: CASSGSYSGANVLTF
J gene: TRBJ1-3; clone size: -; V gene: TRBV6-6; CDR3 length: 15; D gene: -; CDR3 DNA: TGTGCCAGCAGTCTTAGGGGGGGAATTGAAAACACCATATATTTT; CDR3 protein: CASSLRGGIENTIYF
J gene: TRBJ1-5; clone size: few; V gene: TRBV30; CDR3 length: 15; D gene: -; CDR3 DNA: TGTGCCTGGAGTGTACGGGGCGGGGGCAATCAGCCCCAGCATTTT; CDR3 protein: CAWSVRGGGNQPQHF
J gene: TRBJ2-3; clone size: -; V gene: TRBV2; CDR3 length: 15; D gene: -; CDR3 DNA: TGTGCCAGCAGCCGGGACGATCCCGGGGCAGATACGCAGTATTTT; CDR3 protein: CASSRDDPGADTQYF
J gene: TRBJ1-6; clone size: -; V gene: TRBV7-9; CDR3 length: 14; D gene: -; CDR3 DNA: TGTGCCAGCAGCTTAGAAGACCTTAGTTCACCCCTCCACTTT; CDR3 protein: CASSLEDLSSPLHF